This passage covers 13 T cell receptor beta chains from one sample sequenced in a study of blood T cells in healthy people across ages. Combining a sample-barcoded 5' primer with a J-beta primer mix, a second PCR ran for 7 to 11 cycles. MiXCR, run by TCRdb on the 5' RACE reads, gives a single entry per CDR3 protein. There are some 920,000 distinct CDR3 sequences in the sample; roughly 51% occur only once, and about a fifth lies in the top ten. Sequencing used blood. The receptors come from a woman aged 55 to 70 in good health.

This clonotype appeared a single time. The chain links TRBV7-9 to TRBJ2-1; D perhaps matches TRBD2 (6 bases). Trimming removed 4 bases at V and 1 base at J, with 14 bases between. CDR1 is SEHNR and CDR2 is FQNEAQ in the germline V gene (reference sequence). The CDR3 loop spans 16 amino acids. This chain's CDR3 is CASSYREMGSYNEQFF. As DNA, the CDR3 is TGTGCCAGCAGCTACCGGGAGATGGGATCCTACAATGAGCAGTTCTTC.

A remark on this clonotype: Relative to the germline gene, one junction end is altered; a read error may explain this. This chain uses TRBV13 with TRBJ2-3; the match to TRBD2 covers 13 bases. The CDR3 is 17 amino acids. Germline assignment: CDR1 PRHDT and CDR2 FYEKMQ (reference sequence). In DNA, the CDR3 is TGTGCCAGTAGCTTTGTGGGACTAGCGGGATCCACAGATACGCAGTATTTT. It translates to CASSFVGLAGSTDTQYF.

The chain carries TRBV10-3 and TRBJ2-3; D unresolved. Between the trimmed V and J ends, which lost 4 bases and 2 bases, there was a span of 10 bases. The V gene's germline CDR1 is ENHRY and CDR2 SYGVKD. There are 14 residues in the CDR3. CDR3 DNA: TGTGCCATCAGTGCTGCTTACCCCACAGATACGCAGTATTTT. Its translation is CAISAAYPTDTQYF.

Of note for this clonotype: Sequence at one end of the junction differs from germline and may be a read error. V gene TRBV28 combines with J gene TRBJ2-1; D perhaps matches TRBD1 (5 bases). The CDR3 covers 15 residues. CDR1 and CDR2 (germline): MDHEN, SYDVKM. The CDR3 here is CAGRRHSDNDNEQFF. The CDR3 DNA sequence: TGTGCCGGCAGGCGACATTCGGACAACGACAATGAGCAGTTCTTC.

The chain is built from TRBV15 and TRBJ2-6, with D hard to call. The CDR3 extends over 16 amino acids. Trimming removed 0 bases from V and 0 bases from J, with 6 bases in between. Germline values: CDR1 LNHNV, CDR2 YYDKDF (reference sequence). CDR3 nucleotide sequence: TGTGCCACCAGCAGAGATCCGGCCTCTGGGGCCAACGTCCTGACTTTC. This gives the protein CATSRDPASGANVLTF.

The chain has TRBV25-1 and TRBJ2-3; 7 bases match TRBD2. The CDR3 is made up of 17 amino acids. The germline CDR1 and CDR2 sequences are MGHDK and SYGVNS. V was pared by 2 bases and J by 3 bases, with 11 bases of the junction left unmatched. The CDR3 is CASSEGLGGSLTDTQYF. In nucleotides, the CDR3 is TGTGCCAGCAGTGAAGGGCTTGGCGGGAGTTTGACAGATACGCAGTATTTT.

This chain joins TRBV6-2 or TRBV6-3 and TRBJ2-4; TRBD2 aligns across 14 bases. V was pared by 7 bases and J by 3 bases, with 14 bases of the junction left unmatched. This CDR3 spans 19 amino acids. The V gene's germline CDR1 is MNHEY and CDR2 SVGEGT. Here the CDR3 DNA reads TGTGCCAGCACCTTATATAGCCGCGGGACTAGCGGGAGCAAAAACATTCAGTACTTC. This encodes CASTLYSRGTSGSKNIQYF.

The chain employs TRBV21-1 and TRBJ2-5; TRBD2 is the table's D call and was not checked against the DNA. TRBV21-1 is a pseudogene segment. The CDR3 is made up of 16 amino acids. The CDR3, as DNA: TGTGCCAGCAGCACCACTAGCGCGGCCCCTAGGCAGACCCAGTACTTC. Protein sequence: CASSTTSAAPRQTQYF.

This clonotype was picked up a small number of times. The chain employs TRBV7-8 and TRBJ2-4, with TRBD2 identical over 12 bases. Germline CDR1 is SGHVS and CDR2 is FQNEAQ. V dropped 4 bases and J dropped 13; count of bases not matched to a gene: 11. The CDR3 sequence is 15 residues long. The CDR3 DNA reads TGTGCCAGCAGCTCGACTAGCGGGAGTCTGAAAGAGCAGTACTTC. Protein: CASSSTSGSLKEQYF.

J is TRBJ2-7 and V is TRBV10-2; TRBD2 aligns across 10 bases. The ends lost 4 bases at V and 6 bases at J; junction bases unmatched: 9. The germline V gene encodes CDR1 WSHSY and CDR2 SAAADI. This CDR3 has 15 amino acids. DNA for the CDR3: TGCGCCAGCAGTGGTCTAGCGGGAGCGTATACCGAGCAGTACTTC. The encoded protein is CASSGLAGAYTEQYF.

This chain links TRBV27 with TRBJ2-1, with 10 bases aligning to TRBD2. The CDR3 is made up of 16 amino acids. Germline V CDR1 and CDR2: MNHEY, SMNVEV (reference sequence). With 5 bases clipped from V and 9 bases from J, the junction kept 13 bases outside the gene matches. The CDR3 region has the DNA TGTGCCAGCAGTCCCCTAAAGCGGGAGGGCCTGGGTGAGCAGTTCTTC. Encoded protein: CASSPLKREGLGEQFF.

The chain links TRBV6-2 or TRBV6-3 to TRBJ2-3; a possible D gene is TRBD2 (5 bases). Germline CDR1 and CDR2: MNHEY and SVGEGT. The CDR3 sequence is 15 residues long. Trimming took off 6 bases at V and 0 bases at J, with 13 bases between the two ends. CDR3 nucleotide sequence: TGTGCCAGCAGCTCGAGAGCGGATAGCACAGATACGCAGTATTTT. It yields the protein CASSSRADSTDTQYF.

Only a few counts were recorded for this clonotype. The CDR3 DNA reads as TGTGCCACCACGGGGGGCGTAGAGACCCAGTACTTC. This translates into CATTGGVETQYF. The chain is built from TRBV7-9 and TRBJ2-5, with a weak D call TRBD2 (7 bases). V was trimmed by 10 bases and J by 4 bases, leaving 13 bases between them. The CDR3 is 12 amino acids. Looked up from germline, CDR1 is SEHNR and CDR2 is FQNEAQ (reference sequence).